The next 17 T cell receptor beta chains were all read from a single sample in a study of blood T cell repertoires in COVID-19 (dated by TCRdb to 2020 to 2022). Libraries were made using the immunoSEQ multiplex PCR assay. TCRdb limited this immuneACCESS table to in-frame rearrangements with V and J called. A share of clones is missing; checked studies link under half to unresolved V genes, and the rest is unexplained. This sample comprises about 110,000 clones, 70% to 90% of them detected only once. The ten largest clones capture roughly 3.3% of the sample. Sample: peripheral blood. The receptor source for this set is a woman aged 45-65 years with acute or convalescent COVID-19.

The chain joins TRBV28 to TRBJ1-2; no clear D. Deletions cut 4 bases from V and 2 bases from J, with 11 bases between. The CDR3 sequence is 14 residues long. The germline gives CDR1 MDHEN, CDR2 SYDVKM. The CDR3: CASSSSPRNYGYTF. The CDR3 DNA is TGTGCCAGCAGTTCCAGCCCTAGAAACTATGGCTACACCTTC.

J is TRBJ1-2 and V is TRBV19; D is possibly TRBD1 (5 bases). V lost 7 bases and J 7 bases, leaving 13 bases between the germline ends. Germline V gene data show CDR1 as LNHDA and CDR2 as SQIVND (reference sequence). The CDR3 consists of 12 residues. CDR3 nucleotide sequence: TGTGCCAGTACCGAAGTAGGGGTTGGCTACACCTTC. It translates to CASTEVGVGYTF.

The chain carries TRBV18 and TRBJ2-1, with TRBD2 matching over 7 bases. Germline CDR1 reads KGHSH; CDR2 reads LQKENI. Trimming removed 5 bases from V and 7 bases from J; junction bases left unmatched: 5. The CDR3 is made up of 13 amino acids. CDR3 protein: CASSITSVNEQFF. In DNA form, the CDR3 reads TGTGCCAGCTCAATCACTAGCGTTAATGAGCAGTTCTTC.

The chain is built from TRBV21-1 and TRBJ2-4; the table calls TRBD1, which could not be checked here. TRBV21-1 is reported as a pseudogene. The CDR3 has 16 amino acids. CDR3 protein: CASSVRQGRDKNIQYF. The CDR3 bases are TGTGCCAGCAGCGTTAGACAGGGTAGGGACAAAAACATTCAGTACTTC.

Here the CDR3 reads CASSLTSGSVIQYF. The CDR3 DNA follows: TGTGCCAGCAGCTTAACTAGCGGGAGTGTCATTCAGTACTTC. The J gene is TRBJ2-4, the V gene TRBV7-2; 11 bases map to TRBD2. CDR1 is SGHTA and CDR2 is FQGNSA in the germline V gene. The CDR3 sequence is 14 residues long. V trimming: 2 bases; J trimming: 9 bases; junction bases outside the gene matches: 3. The full variable domain, in which reference TRBV7-2 and TRBJ2-4 provide the parts outside the CDR3, is GAGVSQSPSNKVTEKGKDVELRCDPISGHTALYWYRQSLGQGLEFLIYFQGNSAPDKSGLPSDRFSAERTGGSVSTLTIQRTQQEDSAVYLCASSLTSGSVIQYFGAGTRLSVL.

This chain joins TRBV7-2 and TRBJ1-5; no reliable D call. The CDR3 extends over 13 amino acids. The V and J ends lost 1 base and 5 bases respectively, with 6 bases between them. The germline CDR1 and CDR2 sequences are SGHTA and FQGNSA. The CDR3 reads CASSLVGDQPQHF. As DNA, the CDR3 is TGTGCCAGCAGCTTAGTCGGGGATCAGCCCCAGCATTTT.

In its sample, this clone was seen once. The rearrangement links TRBV18 to TRBJ2-7, with 7 bases lining up with TRBD2. Germline V gives CDR1 KGHSH, CDR2 LQKENI. Trimming at V came to 6 bases and at J to 2 bases, leaving 7 bases not matched to a gene. The CDR3 is 14 residues long. The chain's CDR3 is CASSPGAGPYEQYF. As DNA, the CDR3 is TGTGCCAGCTCCCCGGGAGCGGGGCCCTACGAGCAGTACTTC.

The gene calls are TRBV6-1 and TRBJ2-3, with TRBD2 as a possible D gene (6 bases). V lost 3 bases, J lost 3 bases, and 10 bases lay in between. The CDR3 is 14 residues long. CDR1 MNHNS and CDR2 SASEGT come from the germline V gene. The CDR3 here is CASSDRGLTDTQYF. Written as DNA, the CDR3 is TGTGCCAGCAGTGACCGGGGACTTACAGATACGCAGTATTTT.

The chain joins TRBV5-6 to TRBJ2-5; TRBD1 aligns across 11 bases. The CDR3 totals 14 residues. Losses at the gene ends were 4 bases for V and 8 bases for J; bases not matched to a gene: 7. Germline V lookup: CDR1 SGHDT, CDR2 YYEEEE. This chain's CDR3 is CASSEDRGLDTQYF. The CDR3 coding sequence is TGTGCCAGCAGCGAGGACAGGGGGCTGGATACCCAGTACTTC.

The chain combines TRBV25-1 with TRBJ2-5; weak D call: TRBD2 (6 bases). CDR3 length equals 15 residues. Germline V gives CDR1 MGHDK, CDR2 SYGVNS. The V end was cut by 5 bases, the J end by 5 bases, with 18 bases between. CDR3 bases: TGTGCCAGCAGTCCCCAGGAGGGGTTCTCGGAGACCCAGTACTTC. It is translated as CASSPQEGFSETQYF.

The chain employs TRBV18 and TRBJ1-1; D gene unclear. V was trimmed by 2 bases and J by 1 base, leaving 11 bases between them. Germline V gene lookup returns CDR1 KGHSH and CDR2 LQKENI. The CDR3 is 15 amino acids. The DNA for the CDR3 is TGTGCCAGCTCACCATTGTGGGCCGGGAACACTGAAGCTTTCTTT. As protein: CASSPLWAGNTEAFF.

The rearrangement links TRBV6-8 to TRBJ2-1; 10 bases line up with TRBD2. Losses at the gene ends were 7 bases for V and 7 bases for J; bases not matched to a gene: 7. Germline CDR1 MNHGY, CDR2 SAAAGT. There are 14 residues in the CDR3. The CDR3 DNA follows: TGTGCCAGCACCTCTAGCGGGAGTCGGAATGAGCAGTTCTTC. Its translation is CASTSSGSRNEQFF.

The chain is built from TRBV24-1 and TRBJ2-2; TRBD2 is a possible D gene (5 bases). Germline values: CDR1 KGHDR, CDR2 SFDVKD. The CDR3 sequence is 17 residues long. V shed 0 bases and J shed 2 bases, with 12 bases lying between them. CDR3 amino acids: CATSDLGGKDNTGELFF. In DNA form, the CDR3 reads TGTGCCACCAGTGATTTGGGAGGAAAAGACAACACCGGGGAGCTGTTTTTT.

The rearrangement joins TRBV19 to TRBJ1-1; D might be TRBD1 (5 bases). The CDR3 loop spans 14 amino acids. Trimming shortened V by 2 bases and J by 11 bases, and 18 bases separated the two germline ends. Germline values: CDR1 LNHDA, CDR2 SQIVND (reference sequence). CDR3 DNA: TGTGCCAGTAGTATAAGGGGTGTCCGGGCCGGGGCTTTCTTT. It translates to CASSIRGVRAGAFF.

This clone is a singleton in its sample. This chain links TRBV7-8 with TRBJ2-3, with 8 bases that match TRBD2. After removal of 5 bases from V and 1 base from J, the junction contained 2 bases not matched to a gene. The CDR3 runs to 14 residues. Looked up from germline, CDR1 is SGHVS and CDR2 is FQNEAQ. The CDR3 protein is CASSPSGRTDTQYF. In nucleotides, the CDR3 is TGTGCCAGCAGCCCTAGCGGGCGCACAGATACGCAGTATTTT.

The chain has TRBV11-2 and TRBJ2-3, with 7 bases fitting TRBD1. CDR1 and CDR2 from the germline V gene are SGHAT and FQNNGV. Trimming took 7 bases from V and 4 from J; bases not matched to a gene: 5. The CDR3 loop spans 13 amino acids. In DNA, the CDR3 is TGTGCCAGCAAGGGGGCGTTGGCAGATACGCAGTATTTT. Its translation: CASKGALADTQYF.

This clone is a singleton in its sample. The chain carries TRBV14 and TRBJ2-7, with D maybe TRBD1 (5 bases). CDR3 size: 13 residues. CDR1 is SGHDN, CDR2 FVKESK, per germline. V dropped 6 bases and J dropped 3 bases, with 12 bases sitting between them. The CDR3 DNA follows: TGTGCCAGCAGAAGGGGATTTGGCTACGAGCAGTACTTC. Protein product: CASRRGFGYEQYF.